This T cell receptor beta chain was recorded in a study of shared clonotypes between healthy human individuals. Method: immunoSEQ multiplex PCR; TCRdb's copy keeps in-frame clones and lacks some. Of approximately 340,000 clones detected, under 80% appear once; the ten largest clones hold about a tenth. Trimming took 6 bases from V and 10 from J, leaving 12 bases between them. Germline CDR1 is MDHEN and CDR2 is SYDVKM. There are 11 residues in the CDR3. The sequencing input was memory CD4+ T cells sorted from blood. Subset noted: CD45RA-negative fraction. This TCR was recovered from a man under 40 in good health. The rearrangement joins TRBV28 to TRBJ1-2, with unresolved D. CDR3 sequence: CASSQGPYYTF. Written as DNA, the CDR3 is TGTGCCAGCAGCCAAGGTCCGTACTACACCTTC.